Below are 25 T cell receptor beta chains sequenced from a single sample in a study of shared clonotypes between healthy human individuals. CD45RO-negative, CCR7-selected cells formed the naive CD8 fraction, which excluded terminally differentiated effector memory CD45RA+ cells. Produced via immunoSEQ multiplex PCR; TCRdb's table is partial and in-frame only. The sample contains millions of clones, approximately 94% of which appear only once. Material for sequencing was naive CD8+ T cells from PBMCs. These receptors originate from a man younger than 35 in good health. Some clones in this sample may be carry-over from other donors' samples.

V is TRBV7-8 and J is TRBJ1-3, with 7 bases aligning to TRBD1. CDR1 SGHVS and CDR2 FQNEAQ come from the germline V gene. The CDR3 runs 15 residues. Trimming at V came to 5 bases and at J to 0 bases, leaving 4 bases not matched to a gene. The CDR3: CASSTDRTSGNTIYF. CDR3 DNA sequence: TGTGCCAGCAGCACGGACAGGACCTCTGGAAACACCATATATTTT.

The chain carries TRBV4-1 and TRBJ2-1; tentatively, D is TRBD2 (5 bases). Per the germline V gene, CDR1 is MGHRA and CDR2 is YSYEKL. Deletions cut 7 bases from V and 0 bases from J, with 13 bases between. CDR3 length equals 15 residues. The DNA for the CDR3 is TGCGCCAGCAACGAGCGGTTGAGCTCCTACAATGAGCAGTTCTTC. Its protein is CASNERLSSYNEQFF.

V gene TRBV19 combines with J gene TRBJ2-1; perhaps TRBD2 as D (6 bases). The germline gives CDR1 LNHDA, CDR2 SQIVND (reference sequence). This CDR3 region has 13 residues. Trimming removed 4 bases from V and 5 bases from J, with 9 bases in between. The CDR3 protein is CASSNGSHNEQFF. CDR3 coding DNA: TGTGCCAGTAGTAACGGGAGTCACAATGAGCAGTTCTTC.

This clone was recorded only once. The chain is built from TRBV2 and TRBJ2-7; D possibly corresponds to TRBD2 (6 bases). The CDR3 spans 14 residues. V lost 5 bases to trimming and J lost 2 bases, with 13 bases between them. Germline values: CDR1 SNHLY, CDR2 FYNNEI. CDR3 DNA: TGTGCCAGCAGTACTAGCCTTATCACCTACGAGCAGTACTTC. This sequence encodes CASSTSLITYEQYF. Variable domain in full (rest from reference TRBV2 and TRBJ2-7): EPEVTQTPSHQVTQMGQEVILRCVPISNHLYFYWYRQILGQKVEFLVSFYNNEISEKSEIFDDQFSVERPDGSNFTLKIRSTKLEDSAMYFCASSTSLITYEQYFGPGTRLTVT.

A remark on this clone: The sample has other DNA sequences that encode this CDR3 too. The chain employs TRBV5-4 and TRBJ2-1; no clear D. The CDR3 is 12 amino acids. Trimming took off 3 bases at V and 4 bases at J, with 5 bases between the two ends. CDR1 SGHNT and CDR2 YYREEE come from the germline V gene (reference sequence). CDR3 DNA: TGTGCCAGCAGCTGGGATTACAATGAGCAGTTCTTC. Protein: CASSWDYNEQFF.

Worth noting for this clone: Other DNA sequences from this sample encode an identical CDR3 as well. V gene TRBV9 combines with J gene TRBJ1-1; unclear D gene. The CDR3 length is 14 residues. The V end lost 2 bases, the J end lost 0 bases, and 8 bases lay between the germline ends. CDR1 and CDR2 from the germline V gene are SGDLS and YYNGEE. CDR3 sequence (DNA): TGTGCCAGCAGCGTGGGCGACATGAACACTGAAGCTTTCTTT. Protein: CASSVGDMNTEAFF.

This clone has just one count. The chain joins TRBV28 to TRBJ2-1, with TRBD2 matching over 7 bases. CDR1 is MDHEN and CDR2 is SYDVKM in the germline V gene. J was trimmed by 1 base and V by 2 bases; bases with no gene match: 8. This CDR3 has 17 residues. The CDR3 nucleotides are TGTGCCAGCAGTTTACCCCGACTAGCTAGTTCCTACAATGAGCAGTTCTTC. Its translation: CASSLPRLASSYNEQFF.

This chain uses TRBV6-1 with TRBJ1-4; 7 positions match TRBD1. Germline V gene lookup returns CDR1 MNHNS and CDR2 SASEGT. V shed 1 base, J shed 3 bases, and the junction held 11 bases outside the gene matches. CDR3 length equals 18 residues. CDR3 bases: TGTGCCAGCAGTGAAGACCAGTTGTTAGGGACAGCTAATGAAAAACTGTTTTTT. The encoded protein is CASSEDQLLGTANEKLFF.

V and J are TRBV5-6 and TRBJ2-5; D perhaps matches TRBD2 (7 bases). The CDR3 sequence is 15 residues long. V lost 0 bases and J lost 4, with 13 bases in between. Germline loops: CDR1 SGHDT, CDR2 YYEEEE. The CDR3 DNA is TGTGCCAGCAGCTTGGCACCGGGGGGCTTAGAGACCCAGTACTTC. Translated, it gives CASSLAPGGLETQYF.

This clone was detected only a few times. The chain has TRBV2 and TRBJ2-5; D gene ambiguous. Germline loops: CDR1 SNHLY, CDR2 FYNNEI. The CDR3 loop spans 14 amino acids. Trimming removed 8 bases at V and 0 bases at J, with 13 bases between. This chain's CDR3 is CASRPAVYQETQYF. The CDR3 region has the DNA TGTGCCAGCCGGCCGGCCGTTTACCAAGAGACCCAGTACTTC.

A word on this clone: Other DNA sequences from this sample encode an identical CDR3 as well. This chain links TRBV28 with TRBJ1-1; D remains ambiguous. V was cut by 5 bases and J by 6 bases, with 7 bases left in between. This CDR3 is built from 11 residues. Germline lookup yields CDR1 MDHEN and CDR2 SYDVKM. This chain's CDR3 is CASSPQSEAFF. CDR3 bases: TGTGCCAGCAGTCCCCAATCTGAAGCTTTCTTT.

CDR3 in amino acids: CASSLKREAPLTKSGELFF. CDR3 in DNA: TGTGCCAGCAGTTTAAAGCGGGAGGCCCCTTTAACGAAGAGCGGGGAGCTGTTTTTT. The chain joins TRBV28 to TRBJ2-2, with 9 bases aligning to TRBD2. Germline loops: CDR1 MDHEN, CDR2 SYDVKM. The CDR3 loop spans 19 amino acids. V was pared by 2 bases and J by 7 bases, with 17 bases of the junction left unmatched.

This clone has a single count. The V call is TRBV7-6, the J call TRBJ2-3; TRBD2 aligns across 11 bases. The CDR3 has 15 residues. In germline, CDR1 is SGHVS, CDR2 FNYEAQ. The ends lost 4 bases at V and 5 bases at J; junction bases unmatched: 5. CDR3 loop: CASSSIAGGVDTQYF. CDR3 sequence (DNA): TGTGCCAGCAGCTCAATAGCGGGAGGGGTAGATACGCAGTATTTT. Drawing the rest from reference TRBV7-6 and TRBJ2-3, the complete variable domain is GAGVSQSPRYKVTKRGQDVALRCDPISGHVSLYWYRQALGQGPEFLTYFNYEAQQDKSGLPNDRFSAERPEGSISTLTIQRTEQRDSAMYRCASSSIAGGVDTQYFGPGTRLTVL.

CDR3 bases: TGCGCCAGCAGTGGTACCGGCTACGAGCAGTACTTC. Translated, it gives CASSGTGYEQYF. The chain recombines TRBV10-2 with TRBJ2-7; unclear D gene. Germline V gene data show CDR1 as WSHSY and CDR2 as SAAADI. V shed 4 bases and J shed 3 bases, with 7 bases lying between them. The CDR3 has 12 residues.

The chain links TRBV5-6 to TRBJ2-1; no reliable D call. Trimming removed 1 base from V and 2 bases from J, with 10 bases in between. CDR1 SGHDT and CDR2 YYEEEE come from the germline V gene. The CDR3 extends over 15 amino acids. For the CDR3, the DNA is TGTGCCAGCAGCTTGTTCGACGGAACCTACAATGAGCAGTTCTTC. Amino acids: CASSLFDGTYNEQFF.

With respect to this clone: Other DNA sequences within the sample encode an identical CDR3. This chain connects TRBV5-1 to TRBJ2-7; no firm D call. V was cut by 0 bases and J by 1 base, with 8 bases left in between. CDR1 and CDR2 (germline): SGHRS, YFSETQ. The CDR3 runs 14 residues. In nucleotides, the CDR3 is TGCGCCAGCAGCTTGGAGGGAACTTCCTACGAGCAGTACTTC. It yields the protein CASSLEGTSYEQYF.

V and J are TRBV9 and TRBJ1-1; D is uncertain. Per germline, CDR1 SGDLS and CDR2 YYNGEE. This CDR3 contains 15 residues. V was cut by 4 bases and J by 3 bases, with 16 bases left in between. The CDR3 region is CASSPMDGGDTEAFF. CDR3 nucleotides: TGTGCCAGCAGCCCGATGGACGGCGGGGACACTGAAGCTTTCTTT. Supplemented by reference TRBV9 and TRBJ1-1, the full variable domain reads DSGVTQTPKHLITATGQRVTLRCSPRSGDLSVYWYQQSLDQGLQFLIQYYNGEERAKGNILERFSAQQFPDLHSELNLSSLELGDSALYFCASSPMDGGDTEAFFGQGTRLTVV.

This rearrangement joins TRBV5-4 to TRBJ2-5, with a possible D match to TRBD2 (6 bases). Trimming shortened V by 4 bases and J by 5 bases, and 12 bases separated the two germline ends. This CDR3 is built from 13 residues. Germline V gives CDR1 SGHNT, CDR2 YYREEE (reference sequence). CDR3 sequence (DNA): TGTGCCAGCAGCGAGGGACTCAGCGAGACCCAGTACTTC. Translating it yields CASSEGLSETQYF.

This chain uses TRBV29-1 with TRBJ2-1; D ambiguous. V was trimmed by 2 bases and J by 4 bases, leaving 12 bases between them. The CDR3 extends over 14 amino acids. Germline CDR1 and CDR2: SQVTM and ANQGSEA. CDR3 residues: CSVEQENGYNEQFF. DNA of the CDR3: TGCAGCGTTGAACAGGAGAATGGATACAATGAGCAGTTCTTC.

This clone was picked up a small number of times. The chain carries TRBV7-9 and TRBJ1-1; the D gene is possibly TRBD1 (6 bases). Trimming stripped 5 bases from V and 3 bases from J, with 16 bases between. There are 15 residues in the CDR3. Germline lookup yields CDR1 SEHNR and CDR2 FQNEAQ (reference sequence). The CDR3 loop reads CASSLGQFEDTEAFF. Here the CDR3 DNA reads TGTGCCAGCAGCCTAGGACAGTTTGAGGACACTGAAGCTTTCTTT.

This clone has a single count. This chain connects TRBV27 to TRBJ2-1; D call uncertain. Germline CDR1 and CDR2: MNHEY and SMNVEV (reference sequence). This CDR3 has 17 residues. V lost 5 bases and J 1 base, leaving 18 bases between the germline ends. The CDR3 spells CASSQKLIQTSYNEQFF. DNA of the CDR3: TGTGCCAGCAGTCAAAAGCTAATTCAGACGTCCTACAATGAGCAGTTCTTC.

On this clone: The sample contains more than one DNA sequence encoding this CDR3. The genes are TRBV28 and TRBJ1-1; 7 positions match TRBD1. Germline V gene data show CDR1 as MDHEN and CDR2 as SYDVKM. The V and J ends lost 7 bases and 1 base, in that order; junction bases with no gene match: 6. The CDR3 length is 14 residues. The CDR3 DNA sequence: TGTGCCAGCACCTTAAGGGGGCCGAACACTGAAGCTTTCTTT. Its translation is CASTLRGPNTEAFF. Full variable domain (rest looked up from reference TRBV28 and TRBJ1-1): DVKVTQSSRYLVKRTGEKVFLECVQDMDHENMFWYRQDPGLGLRLIYFSYDVKMKEKGDIPEGYSVSREKKERFSLILESASTNQTSMYLCASTLRGPNTEAFFGQGTRLTVV.

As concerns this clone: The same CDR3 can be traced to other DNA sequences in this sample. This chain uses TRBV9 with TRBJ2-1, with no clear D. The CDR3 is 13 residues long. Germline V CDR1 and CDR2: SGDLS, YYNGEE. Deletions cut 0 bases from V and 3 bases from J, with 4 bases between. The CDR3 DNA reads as TGTGCCAGCAGCGTAGCAGGCTACAATGAGCAGTTCTTC. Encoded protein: CASSVAGYNEQFF.

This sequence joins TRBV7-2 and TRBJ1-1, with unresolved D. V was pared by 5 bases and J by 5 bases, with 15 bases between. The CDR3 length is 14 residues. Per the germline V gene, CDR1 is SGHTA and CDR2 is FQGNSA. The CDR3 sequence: CASSPATKLTEAFF. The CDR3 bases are TGTGCCAGCAGCCCCGCGACAAAGCTAACTGAAGCTTTCTTT. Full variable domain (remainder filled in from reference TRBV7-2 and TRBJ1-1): GAGVSQSPSNKVTEKGKDVELRCDPISGHTALYWYRQSLGQGLEFLIYFQGNSAPDKSGLPSDRFSAERTGGSVSTLTIQRTQQEDSAVYLCASSPATKLTEAFFGQGTRLTVV.

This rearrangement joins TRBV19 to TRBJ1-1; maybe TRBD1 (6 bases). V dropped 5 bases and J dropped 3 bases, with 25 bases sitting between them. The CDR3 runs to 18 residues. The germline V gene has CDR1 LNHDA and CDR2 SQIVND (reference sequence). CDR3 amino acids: CASSVVWTATWRDTEAFF. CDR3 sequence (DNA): TGTGCCAGTAGTGTTGTTTGGACAGCAACCTGGCGGGACACTGAAGCTTTCTTT.